Listed below are T cell receptor beta chains from one sample, sequenced in a study of T cells in localized non-small cell lung cancer. Only in-frame clones appear in the TCRdb table, and some are missing; sequencing was by immunoSEQ multiplex PCR. Here the sample spans about 45,000 clones, 81% being singletons. This specimen consisted of peripheral blood mononuclear cells, obtained before any cancer treatment. Receptors originate from a man aged 35 to 70 with stage III lung adenocarcinoma. CDR3s include the opening cysteine and the closing phenylalanine or tryptophan. A D gene is named only where the DNA matches it firmly. Some rows have no size entry. The others give once, few or many, or a class for an expanded clone.

many	TRBV6-5	TRBJ1-5	-	CASSYSKTMSQPQHF	TGTGCCAGCAGTTACTCCAAGACTATGAGCCAGCCCCAGCATTTT
-	TRBV12-5	TRBJ2-2	-	CASGLRFWAETGNTGELFF	TGTGCTAGTGGTTTGAGGTTCTGGGCGGAAACAGGGAACACCGGGGAGCTGTTTTTT
many	TRBV5-6	TRBJ2-3	TRBD2	CASAPGGGWYSTDTQYF	TGTGCCAGCGCCCCGGGCGGGGGGTGGTATAGCACAGATACGCAGTATTTT
-	TRBV5-1	TRBJ2-3	-	CASMAGTPQDTQYF	TGCGCCAGCATGGCAGGGACCCCGCAAGATACGCAGTATTTT
-	TRBV11-2	TRBJ2-4	-	CASSSSAREYF	TGTGCCAGCAGCTCCAGCGCGAGGGAGTACTTC
-	TRBV7-8	TRBJ2-7	TRBD1	CASSLVGGQAYEQYF	TGTGCCAGCAGCTTAGTTGGGGGACAGGCCTACGAGCAGTACTTC
-	TRBV29-1	TRBJ1-5	-	CSVKDSWDQPQHF	TGCAGCGTAAAGGACAGTTGGGACCAGCCCCAGCATTTT
-	TRBV5-4	TRBJ2-5	-	CASIASGEVQETQYF	TGTGCCAGCATCGCGAGCGGCGAAGTCCAAGAGACCCAGTACTTC
-	TRBV11-2	TRBJ2-1	-	CASSLDFRGGRFF	TGTGCCAGCAGCTTAGATTTCCGAGGGGGGAGATTCTTC
-	TRBV6-6	TRBJ2-7	-	CASSYSWGGGYEQYF	TGTGCCAGCAGTTACTCATGGGGTGGGGGGTACGAGCAGTACTTC
-	TRBV5-6	TRBJ2-5	-	CASSYYDRFETQYF	TGTGCCAGCAGCTATTACGACAGGTTCGAGACCCAGTACTTC
-	TRBV6-5	TRBJ2-7	-	CASSYSQGAYEQYF	TGTGCCAGCAGTTACTCACAGGGAGCCTACGAGCAGTACTTC
-	TRBV2	TRBJ2-1	-	CASSQDGNNEQFF	TGTGCCAGCAGCCAGGACGGCAACAATGAGCAGTTCTTC
-	TRBV28	TRBJ2-3	-	CASSQLGHPPATDTQYF	TGTGCCAGCAGTCAACTGGGACATCCCCCCGCCACAGATACGCAGTATTTT
once	TRBV12-5	TRBJ1-2	-	CASGLGQRNGYTF	TGTGCTAGTGGTTTGGGACAGAGGAATGGCTACACCTTC
-	TRBV7-2	TRBJ1-6	TRBD1	CASSHDRAYSPLHF	TGTGCCAGCAGTCACGACAGGGCCTATTCACCCCTCCACTTT
-	TRBV5-1	TRBJ2-2	-	CASSWNTGELFF	TGTGCCAGCAGCTGGAACACCGGGGAGCTGTTTTTT
-	TRBV28	TRBJ1-5	TRBD1	CASTPWGRDRGTYSNQPQHF	TGTGCCAGCACCCCGTGGGGTCGGGACAGGGGTACTTATAGCAATCAGCCCCAGCATTTT
-	TRBV5-1	TRBJ2-3	-	CASSQLGPEDTQYF	TGCGCCAGCAGCCAGCTAGGGCCTGAGGATACGCAGTATTTT
-	TRBV18	TRBJ2-5	TRBD2	CASRQAGGYQETQYF	TGTGCCAGCCGACAAGCGGGGGGCTACCAAGAGACCCAGTACTTC
-	TRBV29-1	TRBJ1-5	-	CSVGDTNQPQHF	TGCAGCGTTGGTGATACCAATCAGCCCCAGCATTTT
once	TRBV6-1	TRBJ1-5	-	CASSEGGAGNQPQHF	TGTGCCAGCAGTGAAGGAGGGGCGGGAAATCAGCCCCAGCATTTT
-	TRBV10-3	TRBJ2-5	-	CAISEQVTGTSGQETQYF	TGTGCCATCAGTGAGCAGGTGACAGGGACTTCGGGTCAAGAGACCCAGTACTTC
few	TRBV7-7	TRBJ2-3	-	CASSSGLGDTQYF	TGTGCCAGCAGCTCAGGACTGGGAGATACGCAGTATTTT
-	TRBV27	TRBJ1-1	-	CASSPTDIGFMNTEAFF	TGTGCCAGCAGTCCGACGGACATCGGGTTTATGAACACTGAAGCTTTCTTT
-	TRBV27	TRBJ2-7	-	CASSLDSQSEQYF	TGTGCCAGCAGTTTAGATAGCCAGAGCGAGCAGTACTTC
few	TRBV9	TRBJ2-2	-	CASSVGTEGTGELFF	TGTGCCAGCAGCGTAGGGACAGAGGGCACCGGGGAGCTGTTTTTT
-	TRBV7-6	TRBJ2-7	-	CASSLVTGLLYEQYF	TGTGCCAGCAGCTTAGTAACAGGGTTACTCTACGAGCAGTACTTC
-	TRBV5-6	TRBJ2-5	TRBD2	CASSWPGGARETQYF	TGTGCCAGCAGCTGGCCGGGGGGGGCCCGGGAGACCCAGTACTTC
-	TRBV11-2	TRBJ2-7	-	CASSSVQGSSYEQYF	TGTGCCAGCAGCTCAGTACAGGGATCCTCCTACGAGCAGTACTTC
-	TRBV12-5	TRBJ2-1	TRBD1	CASGRTGLNEQFF	TGTGCTAGTGGTAGGACAGGGCTCAATGAGCAGTTCTTC
-	TRBV29-1	TRBJ2-1	TRBD2	CSVLSGGSSYNEQFF	TGCAGCGTTCTTAGCGGGGGGAGCTCCTACAATGAGCAGTTCTTC
-	TRBV5-1	TRBJ1-2	-	CASSFEGTNYGYTF	TGCGCCAGCAGCTTTGAGGGTACTAACTATGGCTACACCTTC
-	TRBV27	TRBJ2-5	TRBD1	CASSYGTGRPQYF	TGTGCCAGCAGTTACGGGACAGGGCGGCCCCAGTACTTC
-	TRBV9	TRBJ1-1	TRBD1	CASSAQGASTEAFF	TGTGCCAGCAGCGCCCAGGGGGCGAGCACTGAAGCTTTCTTT
-	TRBV5-4	TRBJ2-4	TRBD2	CASNAGGSKNIQYF	TGTGCCAGCAACGCCGGGGGGTCCAAAAACATTCAGTACTTC
few	TRBV19	TRBJ2-3	-	CASSIVAGSSSDTQYF	TGTGCCAGTAGTATAGTGGCAGGGAGTTCCTCAGATACGCAGTATTTT
-	TRBV5-6	TRBJ2-7	TRBD2	CASSLRAGGNEQYF	TGTGCCAGCAGCTTGCGAGCGGGGGGAAACGAGCAGTACTTC
few	TRBV6-1	TRBJ1-1	-	CASREGAEAFF	TGTGCCAGCAGAGAGGGGGCTGAAGCTTTCTTT
-	TRBV19	TRBJ2-6	-	CASSIDPSGANVLTF	TGTGCCAGTAGTATTGACCCCTCTGGGGCCAACGTCCTGACTTTC